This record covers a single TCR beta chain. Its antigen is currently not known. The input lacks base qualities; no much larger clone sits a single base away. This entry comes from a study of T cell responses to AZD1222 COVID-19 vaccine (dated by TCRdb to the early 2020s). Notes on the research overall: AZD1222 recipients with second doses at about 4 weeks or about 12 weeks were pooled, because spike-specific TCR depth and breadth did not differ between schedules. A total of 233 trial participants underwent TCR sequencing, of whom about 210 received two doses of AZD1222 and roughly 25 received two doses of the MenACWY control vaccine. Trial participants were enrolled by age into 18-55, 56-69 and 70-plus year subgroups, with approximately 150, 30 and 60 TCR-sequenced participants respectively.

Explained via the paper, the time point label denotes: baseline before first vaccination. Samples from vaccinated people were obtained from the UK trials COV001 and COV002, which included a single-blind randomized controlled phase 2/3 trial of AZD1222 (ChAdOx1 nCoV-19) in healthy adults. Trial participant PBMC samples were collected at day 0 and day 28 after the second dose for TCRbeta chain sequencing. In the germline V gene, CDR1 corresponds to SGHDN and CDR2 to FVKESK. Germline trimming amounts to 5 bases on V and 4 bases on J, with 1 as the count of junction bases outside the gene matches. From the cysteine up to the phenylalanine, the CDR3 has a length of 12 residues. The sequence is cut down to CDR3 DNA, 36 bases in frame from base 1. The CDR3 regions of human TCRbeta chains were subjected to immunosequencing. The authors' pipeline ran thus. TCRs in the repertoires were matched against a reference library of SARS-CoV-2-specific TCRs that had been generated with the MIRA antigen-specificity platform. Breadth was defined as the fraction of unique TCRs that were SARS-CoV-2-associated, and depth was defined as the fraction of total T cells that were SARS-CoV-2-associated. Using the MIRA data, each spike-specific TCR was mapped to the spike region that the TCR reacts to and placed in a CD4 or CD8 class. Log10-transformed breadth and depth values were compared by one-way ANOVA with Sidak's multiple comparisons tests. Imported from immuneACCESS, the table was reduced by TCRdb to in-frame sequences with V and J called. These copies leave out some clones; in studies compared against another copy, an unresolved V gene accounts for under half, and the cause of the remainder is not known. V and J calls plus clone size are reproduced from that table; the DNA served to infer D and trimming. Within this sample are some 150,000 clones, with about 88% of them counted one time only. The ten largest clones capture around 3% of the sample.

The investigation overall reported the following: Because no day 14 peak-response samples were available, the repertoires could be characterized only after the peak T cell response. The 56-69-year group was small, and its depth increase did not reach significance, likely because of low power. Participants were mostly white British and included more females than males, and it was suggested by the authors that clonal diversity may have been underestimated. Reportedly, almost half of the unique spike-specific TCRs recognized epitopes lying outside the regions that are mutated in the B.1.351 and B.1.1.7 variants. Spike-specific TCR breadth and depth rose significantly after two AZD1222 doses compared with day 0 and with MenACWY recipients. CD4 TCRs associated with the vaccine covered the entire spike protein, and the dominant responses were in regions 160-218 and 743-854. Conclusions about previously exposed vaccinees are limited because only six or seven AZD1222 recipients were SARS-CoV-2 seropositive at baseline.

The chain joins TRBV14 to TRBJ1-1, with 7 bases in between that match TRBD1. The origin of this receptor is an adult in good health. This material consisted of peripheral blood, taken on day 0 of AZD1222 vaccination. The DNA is TGTGCCAGCAGCTGGACAGGCACTGAAGCTTTCTTT. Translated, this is CASSWTGTEAFF.